This TCR beta chain emerged from a study of blood T cell repertoires in COVID-19. Study in general: Italy, Spain and the United States were the sources of the convalescent and acute COVID-19 samples. PBMCs, B-cell-depleted T cells, or T cells provided the cDNA or gDNA that made up the material.

In the study's own analysis: By means of reference gene primer amplification, nucleated cell counts were estimated. Clones were sequenced by immunoSEQ multiplex PCR, and TCRdb holds only the in-frame ones, with some missing. The V and J calls and the clone size are those of that table, but D and trimming were determined from the DNA. This table has 100,000 or so clones, 80% appearing once. Germline V lookup: CDR1 LGHDT, CDR2 YNNKEL (reference sequence). The V end lost 5 bases, the J end lost 8 bases, and 6 bases lay between the germline ends. This CDR3 is built from 11 residues. This receptor was taken from a man between 65 and 79 years old with active or convalescent COVID-19. Sequencing input: peripheral blood. V is TRBV3-1 (or the pseudogene TRBV3-2) and J is TRBJ2-2; D unresolved. CDR3 amino acids: CASSSVGELFF. The CDR3 nucleotides are TGTGCCAGCAGCTCTGTTGGGGAGCTGTTTTTT.